This TCR beta chain was sequenced during a study of OX40 agonist ivuxolimab in advanced cancers. Sequencing used immunoSEQ multiplex PCR; TCRdb keeps in-frame clones, though not all of them. Of roughly 30,000 clones listed, around 82% are singletons. Autoimmune disease history or systemic immunosuppression led to patients being barred. CDR1 is SNHLY, CDR2 FYNNEI, per germline. This CDR3 contains 15 residues. Note on this clone: Its antigen is undetermined. One end of the junction is discordant with germline, which a read error may explain.

General study results and limits: Clonal expansion by week 6 occurred in CD4+ and CD8+ blood T cells (at 0.1 to 3.0 mg/kg). Among patients with partial responses at 0.1-3.0 mg/kg, clonal expansion was among the lowest. Among expanded peripheral T cells, antigen specificity went undetermined.

The chain employs TRBV2 and TRBJ1-3; tentative D call: TRBD1 (6 bases). The sample here was CD4+ or CD8+ T cells sorted from blood, taken in a trial of the OX40 agonist ivuxolimab. The source is an adult with an advanced solid tumor such as melanoma, head and neck, liver or kidney cancer. In nucleotides, the CDR3 is TGTGCCAGCAGGGAAGGACAGCTTACACTTAACACCATATATTTT. Residues: CASREGQLTLNTIYF.